Each of the 12 T cell receptor beta chains below was sequenced from the same sample in a study of cytomegalovirus exposure and HLA in healthy donors. PCR used 60 Vbeta primers and 13 Jbeta primers. Produced via immunoSEQ multiplex PCR; TCRdb's table is partial and in-frame only. This table has more than 95,000 clones, around three quarters appearing once. The sequenced material came from PBMCs. These receptors were obtained from a female donor in good health and CMV-seronegative.

This clone was counted a single time. This rearrangement joins TRBV7-2 to TRBJ2-1, with 11 positions matching TRBD1. The V and J ends lost 2 bases and 7 bases, in that order; junction bases with no gene match: 4. Germline CDR1 and CDR2: SGHTA and FQGNSA. The CDR3 has 15 residues. The CDR3: CASSLRTGGGNEQFF. In nucleotides, the CDR3 is TGTGCCAGCAGCTTAAGGACAGGGGGCGGAAATGAGCAGTTCTTC.

The V gene is TRBV11-3, the J gene TRBJ2-3; 8 bases are a match to TRBD2. CDR3 length equals 15 residues. Germline loops: CDR1 SGHNT, CDR2 YENEEA. The trim removed 5 bases at V and 5 bases at J, leaving 9 bases unmatched. CDR3 nucleotides: TGTGCCAGCAGCATTAGCGGGACTGGGGGAGATACGCAGTATTTT. It yields the protein CASSISGTGGDTQYF.

In DNA, the CDR3 is TGCAGTGCGGCACAGGACAATGAGCAGTTCTTC. It codes for CSAAQDNEQFF. This rearrangement joins TRBV20-1 to TRBJ2-1; perhaps TRBD1 as D (5 bases). Trimming cost V 6 bases and J 5 bases, with 8 bases left between them. The length of the CDR3 is 11 residues. Germline CDR1 DFQATT, CDR2 SNEGSKA (reference sequence).

This clone was seen just once. This chain uses TRBV7-9 with TRBJ2-2; 8 bases line up with TRBD2. V was pared by 3 bases and J by 0 bases, with 3 bases of the junction left unmatched. Germline-derived CDR1 and CDR2 are SEHNR and FQNEAQ (reference sequence). The CDR3 totals 16 residues. CDR3 residues: CASSFGRGANTGELFF. The CDR3 coding sequence is TGTGCCAGCAGCTTCGGGCGGGGGGCGAACACCGGGGAGCTGTTTTTT.

The CDR3 reads CASSNVGGYTF. CDR3 coding DNA: TGTGCCAGCAGTAACGTCGGTGGCTACACCTTC. J is TRBJ1-2 and V is TRBV6-5; no clear D. This CDR3 contains 11 residues. Germline CDR1 is MNHEY and CDR2 is SVGAGI. Trimming took off 5 bases at V and 7 bases at J, with 8 bases between the two ends.

This chain uses TRBV5-1 with TRBJ2-1, with 12 bases fitting TRBD2. The length of the CDR3 is 16 residues. Germline lookup yields CDR1 SGHRS and CDR2 YFSETQ. Trimming took 7 bases from V and 7 from J; bases not matched to a gene: 12. The CDR3 sequence is CASYPFPGLAGNEQFF. Written as DNA, the CDR3 is TGCGCCAGCTACCCTTTCCCGGGACTAGCGGGTAATGAGCAGTTCTTC.

As DNA, the CDR3 is TGTGCCAGCAGTAGAGACAGCTATGGCTACACCTTC. It specifies CASSRDSYGYTF. The rearrangement joins TRBV6-5 to TRBJ1-2; D might be TRBD1 (5 bases). The CDR3 is made up of 12 amino acids. Trimming cost V 5 bases and J 4 bases, with 8 bases left between them. Per the germline V gene, CDR1 is MNHEY and CDR2 is SVGAGI.

This clone was counted once. This chain links TRBV6-1 with TRBJ1-2; D gene uncertain. The CDR3 totals 13 residues. The V gene's germline CDR1 is MNHNS and CDR2 SASEGT. The V end lost 3 bases, the J end lost 4 bases, and 9 bases lay between the germline ends. CDR3 amino acids: CASSERVAYGYTF. The CDR3 nucleotides read TGTGCCAGCAGTGAGCGGGTCGCCTATGGCTACACCTTC.

This clone appeared a few times. The chain has TRBV28 and TRBJ2-5; 10 positions agree with TRBD2. Germline CDR1 MDHEN, CDR2 SYDVKM. With V trimmed by 3 bases and J by 11 bases, 9 bases remained unmatched. This CDR3 region has 14 residues. CDR3 sequence reads: CASSFRLAGDQQYF. The CDR3 coding sequence is TGTGCCAGCAGTTTTCGGCTAGCGGGAGATCAGCAGTACTTC.

The gene calls are TRBV2 and TRBJ2-7; 7 positions match TRBD2. Germline V gene sequence: CDR1 SNHLY, CDR2 FYNNEI. The V and J ends lost 10 bases and 7 bases, in that order; junction bases with no gene match: 31. The CDR3 sequence is 19 residues long. CDR3 DNA sequence: TGTGCCACCGCCCTCGGACCGGATTGGCGGGAGCCCCGGGGGGATGAGCAGTACTTC. Amino acids: CATALGPDWREPRGDEQYF.

Remarks on this clone: Compared with germline, one end of the junction differs, possibly owing to a read error. The chain uses TRBV7-9 and TRBJ2-7, with no clear D. The length of the CDR3 is 13 residues. CDR1 and CDR2 (germline): SEHNR, FQNEAQ (reference sequence). CDR3 coding DNA: TGTTCCAGCAGCTTAGTTAACAGTGGCGAGCAGTACTTC. This translates into CSSSLVNSGEQYF. The variable domain in full, with the rest retrieved from reference TRBV7-9 and TRBJ2-7, is DTGVSQNPRHKITKRGQNVTFRCDPISEHNRLYWYRQTLGQGPEFLTYFQNEAQLEKSRLLSDRFSAERPKGSFSTLEIQRTEQGDSAMYLCSSSLVNSGEQYFGPGTRLTVT.

The chain joins TRBV5-6 to TRBJ1-5; 8 bases match TRBD1. Looked up from germline, CDR1 is SGHDT and CDR2 is YYEEEE. V was clipped by 4 bases and J by 4 bases; unmatched bases: 7. The CDR3 is 15 amino acids. This CDR3 is CASSRRQGPNQPQHF. The CDR3 DNA follows: TGTGCCAGCAGCCGACGACAGGGGCCTAATCAGCCCCAGCATTTT.